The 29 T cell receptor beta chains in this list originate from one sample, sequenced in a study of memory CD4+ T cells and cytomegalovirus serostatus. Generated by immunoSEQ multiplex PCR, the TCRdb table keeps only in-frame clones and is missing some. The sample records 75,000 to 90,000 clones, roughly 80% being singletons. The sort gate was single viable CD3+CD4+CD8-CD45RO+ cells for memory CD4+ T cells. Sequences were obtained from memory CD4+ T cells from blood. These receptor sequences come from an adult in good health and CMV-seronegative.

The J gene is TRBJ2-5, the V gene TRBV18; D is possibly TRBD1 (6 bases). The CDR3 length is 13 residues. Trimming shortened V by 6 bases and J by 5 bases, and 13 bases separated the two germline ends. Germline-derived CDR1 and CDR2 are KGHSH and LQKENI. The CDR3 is CASSSGTRETQYF. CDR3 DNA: TGTGCCAGCTCCTCCGGGACACGGGAGACCCAGTACTTC.

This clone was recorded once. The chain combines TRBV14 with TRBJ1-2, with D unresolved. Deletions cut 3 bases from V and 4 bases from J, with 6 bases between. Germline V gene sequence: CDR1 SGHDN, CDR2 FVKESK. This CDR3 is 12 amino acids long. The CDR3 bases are TGTGCCAGCAGCCAGGGGTTCTATGGCTACACCTTC. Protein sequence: CASSQGFYGYTF.

In nucleotides, the CDR3 is TGTGCCAGCAGTTCCATCCGACAGGGGCGCTATGGCTACACCTTC. As protein: CASSSIRQGRYGYTF. The V and J genes are TRBV6-5 and TRBJ1-2; 8 bases fit TRBD1. CDR1 and CDR2 from the germline V gene are MNHEY and SVGAGI. The ends lost 4 bases at V and 4 bases at J; junction bases unmatched: 8. The CDR3 is 15 amino acids.

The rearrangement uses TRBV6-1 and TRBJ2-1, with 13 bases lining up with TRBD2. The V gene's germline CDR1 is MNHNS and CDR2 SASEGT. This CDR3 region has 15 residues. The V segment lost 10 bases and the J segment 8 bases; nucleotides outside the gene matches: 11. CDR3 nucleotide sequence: TGTGCCACAGGACCTGGACTAGCGGGGGCTGATGAGCAGTTCTTC. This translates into CATGPGLAGADEQFF.

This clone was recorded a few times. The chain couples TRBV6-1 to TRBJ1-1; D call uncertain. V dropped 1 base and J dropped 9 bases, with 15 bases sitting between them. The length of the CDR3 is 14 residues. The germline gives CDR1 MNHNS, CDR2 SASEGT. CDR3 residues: CASSEDWEGRKAFF. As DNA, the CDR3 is TGTGCCAGCAGTGAAGATTGGGAGGGAAGAAAAGCTTTCTTT.

Here the CDR3 DNA reads TGTGCCAGCAGCCCCCGGGAGGGGAACATTCAGTACTTC. This encodes CASSPREGNIQYF. The chain recombines TRBV7-2 with TRBJ2-4, with TRBD2 matching over 8 bases. Germline V gene data show CDR1 as SGHTA and CDR2 as FQGNSA. After removal of 5 bases from V and 7 bases from J, the junction contained 4 bases not matched to a gene. The CDR3 has 13 residues.

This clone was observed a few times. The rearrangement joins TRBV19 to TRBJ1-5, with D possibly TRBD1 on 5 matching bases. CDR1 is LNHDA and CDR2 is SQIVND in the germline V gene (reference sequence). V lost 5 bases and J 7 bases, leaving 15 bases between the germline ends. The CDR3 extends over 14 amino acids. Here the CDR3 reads CASSLGGARQPQHF. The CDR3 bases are TGTGCCAGTAGTCTAGGCGGGGCGAGGCAGCCCCAGCATTTT.

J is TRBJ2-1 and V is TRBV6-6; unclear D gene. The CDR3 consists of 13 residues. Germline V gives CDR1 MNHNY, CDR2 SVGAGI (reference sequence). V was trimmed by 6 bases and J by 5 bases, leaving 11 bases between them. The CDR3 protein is CASSRVVDNEQFF. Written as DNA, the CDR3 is TGTGCCAGCAGCCGGGTCGTGGACAATGAGCAGTTCTTC.

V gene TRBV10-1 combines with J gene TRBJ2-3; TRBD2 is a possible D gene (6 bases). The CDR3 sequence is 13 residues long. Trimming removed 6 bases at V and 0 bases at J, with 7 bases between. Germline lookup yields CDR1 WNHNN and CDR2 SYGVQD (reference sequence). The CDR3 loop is CASSGTSTDTQYF. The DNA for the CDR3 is TGCGCCAGCAGCGGGACTAGCACAGATACGCAGTATTTT.

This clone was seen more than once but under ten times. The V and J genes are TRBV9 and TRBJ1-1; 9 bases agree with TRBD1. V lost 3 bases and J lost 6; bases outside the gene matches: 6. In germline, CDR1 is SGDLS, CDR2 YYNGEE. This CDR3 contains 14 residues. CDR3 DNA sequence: TGTGCCAGCAGCGGGGGGACAGGGATAGCTGAAGCTTTCTTT. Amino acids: CASSGGTGIAEAFF.

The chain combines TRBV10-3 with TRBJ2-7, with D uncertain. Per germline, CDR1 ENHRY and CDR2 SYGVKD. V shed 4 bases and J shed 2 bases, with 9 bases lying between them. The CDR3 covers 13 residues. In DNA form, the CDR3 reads TGTGCCATCAGTGGAGGAGTAACCTACGAGCAGTACTTC. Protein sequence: CAISGGVTYEQYF.

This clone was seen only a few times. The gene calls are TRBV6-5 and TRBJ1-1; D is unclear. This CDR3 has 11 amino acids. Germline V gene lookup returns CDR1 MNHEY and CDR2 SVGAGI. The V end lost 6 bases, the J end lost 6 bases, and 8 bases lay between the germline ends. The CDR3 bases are TGTGCCAGCAGGGGTAGCGCTGAAGCTTTCTTT. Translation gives CASRGSAEAFF.

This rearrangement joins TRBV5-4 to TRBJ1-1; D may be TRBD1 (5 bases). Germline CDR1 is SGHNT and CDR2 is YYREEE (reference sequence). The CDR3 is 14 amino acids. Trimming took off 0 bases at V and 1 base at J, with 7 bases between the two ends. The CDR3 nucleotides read TGTGCCAGCAGCTTGGTTGGGGGGAACACTGAAGCTTTCTTT. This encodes CASSLVGGNTEAFF.

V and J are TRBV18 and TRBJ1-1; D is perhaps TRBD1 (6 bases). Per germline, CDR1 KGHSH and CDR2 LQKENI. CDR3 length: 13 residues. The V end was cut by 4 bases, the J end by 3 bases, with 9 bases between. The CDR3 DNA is TGTGCCAGCTCACGAGAGGGGGACACTGAAGCTTTCTTT. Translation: CASSREGDTEAFF.

The CDR3 protein is CATWGIETQYF. CDR3 coding DNA: TGTGCCACTTGGGGGATAGAGACCCAGTACTTC. The rearrangement uses TRBV6-1 and TRBJ2-5; either TRBD1 or TRBD2 may fit D (5 bases each). Germline CDR1 reads MNHNS; CDR2 reads SASEGT. The V and J ends lost 10 bases and 4 bases respectively, with 10 bases between them. This CDR3 spans 11 amino acids.

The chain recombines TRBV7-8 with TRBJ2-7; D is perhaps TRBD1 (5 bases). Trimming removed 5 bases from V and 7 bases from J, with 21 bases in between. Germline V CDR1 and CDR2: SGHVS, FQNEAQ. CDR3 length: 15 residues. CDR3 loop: CASSRSTTGSAEQYF. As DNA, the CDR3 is TGTGCCAGCAGCCGAAGTACCACAGGCTCGGCTGAGCAGTACTTC.

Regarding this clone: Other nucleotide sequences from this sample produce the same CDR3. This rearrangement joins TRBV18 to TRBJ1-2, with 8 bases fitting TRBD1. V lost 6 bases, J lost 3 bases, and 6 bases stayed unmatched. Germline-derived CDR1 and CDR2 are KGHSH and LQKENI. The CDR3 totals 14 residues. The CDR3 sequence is CASSPGQGDYGYTF. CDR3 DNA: TGTGCCAGCTCCCCTGGACAGGGTGACTATGGCTACACCTTC.

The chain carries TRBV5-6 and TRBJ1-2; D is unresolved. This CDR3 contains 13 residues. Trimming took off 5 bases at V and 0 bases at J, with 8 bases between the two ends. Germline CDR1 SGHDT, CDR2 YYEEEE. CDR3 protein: CASRSQANYGYTF. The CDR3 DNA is TGTGCCAGCAGATCCCAGGCTAACTATGGCTACACCTTC. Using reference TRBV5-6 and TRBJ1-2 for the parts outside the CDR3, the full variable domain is DAGVTQSPTHLIKTRGQQVTLRCSPKSGHDTVSWYQQALGQGPQFIFQYYEEEERQRGNFPDRFSGHQFPNYSSELNVNALLLGDSALYLCASRSQANYGYTFGSGTRLTVV.

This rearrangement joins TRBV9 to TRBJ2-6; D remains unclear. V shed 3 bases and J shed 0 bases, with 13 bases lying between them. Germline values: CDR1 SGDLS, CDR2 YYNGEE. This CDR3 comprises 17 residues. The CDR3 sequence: CASSGVVARSGANVLTF. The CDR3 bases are TGTGCCAGCAGCGGTGTAGTGGCTCGCTCTGGGGCCAACGTCCTGACTTTC.

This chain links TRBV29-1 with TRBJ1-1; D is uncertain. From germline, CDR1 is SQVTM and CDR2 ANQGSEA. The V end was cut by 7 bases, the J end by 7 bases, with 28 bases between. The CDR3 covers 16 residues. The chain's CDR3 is CSAIRRRTAGEFEAFF. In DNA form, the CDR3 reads TGCAGCGCTATTCGGAGAAGGACGGCCGGGGAATTTGAAGCTTTCTTT.

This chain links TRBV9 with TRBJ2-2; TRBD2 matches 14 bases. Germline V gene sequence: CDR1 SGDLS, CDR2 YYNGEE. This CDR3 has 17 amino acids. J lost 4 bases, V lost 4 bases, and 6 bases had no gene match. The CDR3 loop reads CASSFRTSGGSTGELFF. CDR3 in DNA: TGTGCCAGCAGCTTTCGGACTAGCGGGGGGTCCACCGGGGAGCTGTTTTTT.

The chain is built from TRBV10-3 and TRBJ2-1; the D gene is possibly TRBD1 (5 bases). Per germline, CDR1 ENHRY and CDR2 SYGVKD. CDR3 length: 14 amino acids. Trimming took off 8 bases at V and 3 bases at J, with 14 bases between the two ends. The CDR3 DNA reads TGTGCCATCCGTAAACAGGTACTCTACAATGAGCAGTTCTTC. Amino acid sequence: CAIRKQVLYNEQFF.

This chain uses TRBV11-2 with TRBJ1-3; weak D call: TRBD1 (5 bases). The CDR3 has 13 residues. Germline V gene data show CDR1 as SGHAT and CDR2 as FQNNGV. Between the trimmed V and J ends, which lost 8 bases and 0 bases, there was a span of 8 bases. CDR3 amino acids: CASEQDSGNTIYF. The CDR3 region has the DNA TGTGCCAGCGAACAGGACTCTGGAAACACCATATATTTT.

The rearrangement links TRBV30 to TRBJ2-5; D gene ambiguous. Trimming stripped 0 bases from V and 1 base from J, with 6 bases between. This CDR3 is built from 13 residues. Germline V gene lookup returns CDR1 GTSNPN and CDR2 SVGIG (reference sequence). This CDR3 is CAWSVGSQETQYF. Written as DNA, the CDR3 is TGTGCCTGGAGTGTAGGCAGCCAAGAGACCCAGTACTTC.

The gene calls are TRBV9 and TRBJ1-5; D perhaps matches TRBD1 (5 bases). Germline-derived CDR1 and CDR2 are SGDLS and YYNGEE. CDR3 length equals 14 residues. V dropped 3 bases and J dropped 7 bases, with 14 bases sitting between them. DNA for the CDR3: TGTGCCAGCAGCGGGGGGGGGAATGGACAGCCCCAGCATTTT. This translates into CASSGGGNGQPQHF. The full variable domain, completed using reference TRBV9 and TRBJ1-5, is DSGVTQTPKHLITATGQRVTLRCSPRSGDLSVYWYQQSLDQGLQFLIQYYNGEERAKGNILERFSAQQFPDLHSELNLSSLELGDSALYFCASSGGGNGQPQHFGDGTRLSIL.

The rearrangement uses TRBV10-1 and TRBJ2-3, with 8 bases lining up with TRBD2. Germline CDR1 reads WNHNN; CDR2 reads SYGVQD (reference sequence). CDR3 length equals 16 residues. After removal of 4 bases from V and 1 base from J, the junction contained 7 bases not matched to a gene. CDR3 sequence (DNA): TGCGCCAGCAGTGGGCCGGGACTAGGGGGCACAGATACGCAGTATTTT. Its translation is CASSGPGLGGTDTQYF.

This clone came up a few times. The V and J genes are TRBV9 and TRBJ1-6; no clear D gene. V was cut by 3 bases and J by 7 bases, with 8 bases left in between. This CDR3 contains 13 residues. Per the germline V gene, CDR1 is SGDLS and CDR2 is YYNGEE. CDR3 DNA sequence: TGTGCCAGCAGCGCGACACTGAATTCACCCCTCCACTTT. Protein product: CASSATLNSPLHF.

As DNA, the CDR3 is TGTGCCAGTAGTATTGGGCAGCACACTGAAGCTTTCTTT. It specifies CASSIGQHTEAFF. The chain combines TRBV19 with TRBJ1-1; no clear D gene. Germline V gives CDR1 LNHDA, CDR2 SQIVND (reference sequence). The CDR3 has 13 amino acids. Trimming took off 3 bases at V and 3 bases at J, with 8 bases between the two ends.

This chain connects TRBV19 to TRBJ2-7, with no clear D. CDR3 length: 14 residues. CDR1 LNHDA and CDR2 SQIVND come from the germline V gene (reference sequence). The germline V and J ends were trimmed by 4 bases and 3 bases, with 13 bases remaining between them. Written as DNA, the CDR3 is TGTGCCAGTAGTACCCTTATAAGAGGCTACGAGCAGTACTTC. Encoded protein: CASSTLIRGYEQYF.